This TCR beta chain was obtained from a study of cytomegalovirus exposure and HLA in healthy donors. Study outcomes and limitations: According to an earlier analysis, most TCR beta V segments yielded productive rearrangements about 87% or about 30% of the time. A later analysis showed TCR association rates differing by HLA locus, peaking at DRB1 and lowest at HLA-C. After further analysis at a later stage, under 20,000 TCR beta sequences were associated with HLA alleles at 0.05 false discovery rate.

A multiplex PCR was run with 60 Vbeta primers and 13 Jbeta primers. Profiled with immunoSEQ multiplex PCR; TCRdb holds only in-frame clones, not every one. The sample includes 180,000 or so clones, roughly 77% of them seen just once. The CDR3 runs 16 residues. Trimming removed 4 bases at V and 0 bases at J, with 18 bases between. CDR1 GTSNPN and CDR2 SVGIG come from the germline V gene (reference sequence). Comments on this clone: The antigen remains unidentified.

The specimen sequenced was PBMCs. This receptor was obtained from a woman between 40 and 50 years old in good health and CMV-seropositive. The genes are TRBV30 and TRBJ1-1; maybe TRBD1 (5 bases). The CDR3 is CAWKLAGGTMNTEAFF. The CDR3 DNA is TGTGCCTGGAAGTTGGCGGGCGGGACCATGAACACTGAAGCTTTCTTT.